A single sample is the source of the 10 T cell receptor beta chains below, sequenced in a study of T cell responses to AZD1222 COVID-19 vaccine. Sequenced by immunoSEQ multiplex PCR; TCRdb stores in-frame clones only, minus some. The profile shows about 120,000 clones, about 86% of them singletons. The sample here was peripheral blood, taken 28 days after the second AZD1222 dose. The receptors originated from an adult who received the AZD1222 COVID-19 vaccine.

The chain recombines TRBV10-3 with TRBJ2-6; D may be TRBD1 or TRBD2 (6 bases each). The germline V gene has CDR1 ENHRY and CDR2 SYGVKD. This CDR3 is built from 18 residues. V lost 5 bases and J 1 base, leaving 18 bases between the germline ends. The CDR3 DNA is TGTGCCATCAGTTGGGGGGACAAGGGAACATCTGGGGCCAACGTCCTGACTTTC. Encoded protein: CAISWGDKGTSGANVLTF.

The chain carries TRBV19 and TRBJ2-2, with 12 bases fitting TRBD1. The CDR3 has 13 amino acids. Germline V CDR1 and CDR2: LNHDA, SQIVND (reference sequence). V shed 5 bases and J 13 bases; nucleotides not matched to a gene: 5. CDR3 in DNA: TGTGCCAGTAGTGTCGGGACAGGGGGCGGGCTGTTTTTT. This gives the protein CASSVGTGGGLFF.

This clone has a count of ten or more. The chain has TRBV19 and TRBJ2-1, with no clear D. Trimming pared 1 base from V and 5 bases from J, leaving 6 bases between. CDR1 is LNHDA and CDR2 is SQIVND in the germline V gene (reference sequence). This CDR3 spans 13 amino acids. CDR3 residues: CASSIVGNNEQFF. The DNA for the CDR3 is TGTGCCAGTAGTATAGTAGGCAACAATGAGCAGTTCTTC. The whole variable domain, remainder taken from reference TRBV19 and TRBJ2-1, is DGGITQSPKYLFRKEGQNVTLSCEQNLNHDAMYWYRQDPGQGLRLIYYSQIVNDFQKGDIAEGYSVSREKKESFPLTVTSAQKNPTAFYLCASSIVGNNEQFFGPGTRLTVL.

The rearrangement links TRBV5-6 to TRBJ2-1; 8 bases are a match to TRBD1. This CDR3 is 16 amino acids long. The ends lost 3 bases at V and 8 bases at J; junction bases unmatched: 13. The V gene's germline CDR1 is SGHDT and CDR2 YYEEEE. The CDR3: CASSSGQGPRGYEQFF. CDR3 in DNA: TGTGCCAGCAGCTCCGGACAGGGACCTAGGGGCTATGAGCAGTTCTTC.

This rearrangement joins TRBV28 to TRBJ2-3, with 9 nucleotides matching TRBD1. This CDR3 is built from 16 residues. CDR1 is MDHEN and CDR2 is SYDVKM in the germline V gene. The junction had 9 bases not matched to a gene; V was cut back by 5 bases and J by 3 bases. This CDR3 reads CASSDTGGGRTDTQYF. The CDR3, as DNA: TGTGCCAGCAGTGATACAGGGGGCGGTCGGACAGATACGCAGTATTTT.

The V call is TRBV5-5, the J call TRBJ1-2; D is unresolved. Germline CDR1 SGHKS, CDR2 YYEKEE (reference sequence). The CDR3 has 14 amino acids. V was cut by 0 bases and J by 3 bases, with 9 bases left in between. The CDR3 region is CASSLGVWDYGYTF. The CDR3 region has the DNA TGTGCCAGCAGCTTGGGGGTCTGGGACTATGGCTACACCTTC.

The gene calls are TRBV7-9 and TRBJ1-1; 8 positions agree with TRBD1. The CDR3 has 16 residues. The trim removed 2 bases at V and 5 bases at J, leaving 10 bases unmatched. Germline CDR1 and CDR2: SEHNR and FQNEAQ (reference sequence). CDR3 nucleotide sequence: TGTGCCAGCAGCTTATCCCTCGGACAGGGTAATACTGAAGCTTTCTTT. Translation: CASSLSLGQGNTEAFF.

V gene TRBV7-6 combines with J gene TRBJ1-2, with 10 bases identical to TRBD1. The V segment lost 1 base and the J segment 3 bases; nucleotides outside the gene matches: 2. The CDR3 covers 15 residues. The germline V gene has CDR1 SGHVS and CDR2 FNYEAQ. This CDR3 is CASSLDGTGDYGYTF. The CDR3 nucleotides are TGTGCCAGCAGCTTAGACGGGACAGGGGACTATGGCTACACCTTC.

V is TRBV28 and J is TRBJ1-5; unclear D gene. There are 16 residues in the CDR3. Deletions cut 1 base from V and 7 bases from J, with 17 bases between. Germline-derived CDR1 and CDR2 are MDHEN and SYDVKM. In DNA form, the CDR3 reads TGTGCCAGCAGTTTATCCCCCGACGCCCTAGGGCAGCCCCAGCATTTT. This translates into CASSLSPDALGQPQHF.

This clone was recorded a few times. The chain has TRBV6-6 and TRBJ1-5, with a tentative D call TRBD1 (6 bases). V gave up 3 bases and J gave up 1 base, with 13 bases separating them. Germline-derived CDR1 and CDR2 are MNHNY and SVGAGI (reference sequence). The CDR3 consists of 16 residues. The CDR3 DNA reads TGTGCCAGCAGTTATTCTACAGGGAACAGCAATCAGCCCCAGCATTTT. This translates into CASSYSTGNSNQPQHF.